This T cell receptor beta chain came from a study of cytomegalovirus exposure and HLA in healthy donors. To note about this clone: Antigen unknown.

CDR3 length: 13 amino acids. Unmatched junction bases numbered 7, after V lost 6 bases and J lost 6 bases. Germline loops: CDR1 LNHDA, CDR2 SQIVND (reference sequence). Study results and limitations: CMV serostatus stood as the only immune exposure information on hand. Most of the TCR beta V segments (in an earlier analysis) were productive either about 90% or about 30% of the time. A later analysis found most CMV-associated TCR beta chains apparently HLA-restricted. What a later analysis reportedly showed was that an Asian-associated ancestry cluster had fewer N-insertions than the approximately 720-donor mean.

The primer mix had 60 Vbeta and 13 Jbeta primers. TCRdb's copy holds only in-frame clones and misses some; the assay was immunoSEQ multiplex PCR. The sample has about 190,000 clones; over 70% are singletons. The sample comprised PBMCs. V is TRBV19 and J is TRBJ2-5, with 7 bases aligning to TRBD2. The source is a woman in her late teens or twenties in good health and CMV-seropositive. CDR3 in amino acids: CASRQGGEKTQYF. Here the CDR3 DNA reads TGTGCCAGTAGGCAGGGAGGGGAAAAGACCCAGTACTTC.